The following is a T cell receptor (beta chain) sequence with its context. V shed 7 bases and J 11 bases; nucleotides not matched to a gene: 14. CDR1 and CDR2 from the germline V gene are MDHEN and SYDVKM. The CDR3 extends over 15 amino acids. One entry per CDR3 protein, called by TCRdb with MiXCR from the RT-PCR reads. Among about 680,000 distinct CDR3 sequences listed, 14% were seen once. This TCR derives from a female donor in good health, serving as a healthy control. The chain has TRBV28 and TRBJ2-3, with 11 bases matching TRBD1. Sequencing used memory CD4+ T cells from blood. CDR3 DNA sequence: TGTGCCAGCAATGAACCGGGACAGGGGGTTTATTGGCAGTATTTT. As protein: CASNEPGQGVYWQYF.